Included here is one T cell receptor beta chain sequence, with context. Its target is not known. Germline loops: CDR1 SGHRS, CDR2 YFSETQ. This CDR3 has 18 amino acids. With V trimmed by 4 bases and J by 0 bases, 14 bases remained unmatched. This sample was included in a study of cytomegalovirus exposure and HLA in healthy donors. Study-wide results and caveats: CMV antigen specificity was confirmed in vitro for a few CMV-associated chains.

13 Jbeta primers and 60 Vbeta primers were used for the PCR. Only in-frame clones appear in the TCRdb table, and some are missing; sequencing was by immunoSEQ multiplex PCR. The data show approximately 75,000 clones, and the top ten clones hold about 0.83%. The origin of this receptor is a boy aged 5-17 years in good health and CMV-seronegative. This chain connects TRBV5-1 to TRBJ2-3; 7 bases align to TRBD2. Sequencing input: PBMCs. CDR3 DNA: TGCGCCAGCAGCCCCTTACTCCTAGCGGACACTAGCACAGATACGCAGTATTTT. Encoded protein: CASSPLLLADTSTDTQYF.